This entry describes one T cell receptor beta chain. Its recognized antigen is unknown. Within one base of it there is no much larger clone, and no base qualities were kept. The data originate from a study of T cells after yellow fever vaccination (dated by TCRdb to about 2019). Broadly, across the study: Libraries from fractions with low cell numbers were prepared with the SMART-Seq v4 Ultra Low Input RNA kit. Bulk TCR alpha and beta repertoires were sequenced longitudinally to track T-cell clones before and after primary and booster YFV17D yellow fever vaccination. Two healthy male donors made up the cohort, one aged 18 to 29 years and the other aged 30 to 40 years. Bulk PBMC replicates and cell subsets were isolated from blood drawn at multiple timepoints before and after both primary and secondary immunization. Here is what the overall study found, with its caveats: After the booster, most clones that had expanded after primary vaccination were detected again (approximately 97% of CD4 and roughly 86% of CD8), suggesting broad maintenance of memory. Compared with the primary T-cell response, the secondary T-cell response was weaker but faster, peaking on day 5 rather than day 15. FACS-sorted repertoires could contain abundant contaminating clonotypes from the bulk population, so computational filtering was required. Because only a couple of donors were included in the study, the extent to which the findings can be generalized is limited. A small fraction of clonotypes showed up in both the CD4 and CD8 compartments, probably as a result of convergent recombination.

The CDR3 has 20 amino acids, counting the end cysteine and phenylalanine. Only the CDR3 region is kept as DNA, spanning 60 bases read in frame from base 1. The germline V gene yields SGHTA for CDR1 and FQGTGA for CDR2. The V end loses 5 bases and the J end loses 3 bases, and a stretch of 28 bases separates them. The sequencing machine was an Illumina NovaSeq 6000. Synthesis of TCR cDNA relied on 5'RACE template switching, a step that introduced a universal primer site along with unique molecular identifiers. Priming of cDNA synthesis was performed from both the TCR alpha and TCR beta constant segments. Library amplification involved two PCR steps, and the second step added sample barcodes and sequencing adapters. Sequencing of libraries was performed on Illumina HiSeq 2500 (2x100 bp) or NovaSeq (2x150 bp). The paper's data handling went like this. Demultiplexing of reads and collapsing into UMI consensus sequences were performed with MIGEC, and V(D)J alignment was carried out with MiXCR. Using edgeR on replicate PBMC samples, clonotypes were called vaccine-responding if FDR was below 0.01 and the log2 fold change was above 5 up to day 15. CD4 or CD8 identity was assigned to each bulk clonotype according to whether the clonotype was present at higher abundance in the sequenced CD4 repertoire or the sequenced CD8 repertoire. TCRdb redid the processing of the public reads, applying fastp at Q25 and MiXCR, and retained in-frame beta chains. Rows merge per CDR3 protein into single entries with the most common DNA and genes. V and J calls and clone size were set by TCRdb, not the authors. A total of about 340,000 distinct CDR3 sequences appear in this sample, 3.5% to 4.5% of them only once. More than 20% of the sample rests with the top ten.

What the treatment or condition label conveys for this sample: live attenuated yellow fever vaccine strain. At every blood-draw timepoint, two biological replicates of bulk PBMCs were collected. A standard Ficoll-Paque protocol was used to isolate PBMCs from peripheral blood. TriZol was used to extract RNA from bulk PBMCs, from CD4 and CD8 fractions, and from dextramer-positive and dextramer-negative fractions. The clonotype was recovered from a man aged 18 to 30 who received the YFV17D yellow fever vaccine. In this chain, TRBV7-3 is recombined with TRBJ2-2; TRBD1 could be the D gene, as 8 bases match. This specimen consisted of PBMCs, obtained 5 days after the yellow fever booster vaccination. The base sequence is TGTGCCAGCAGCCCAACCTCCTCTACGGACAGGGAGGGTTACACCGGGGAGCTGTTTTTT. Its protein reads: CASSPTSSTDREGYTGELFF.